This T cell receptor (beta chain) was sequenced in a study of blood T cells in healthy people across ages. Study findings and constraints: A roughly linear fall in TCR beta diversity per million T cells was seen with increasing age.

The CDR3 extends over 18 amino acids. V gave up 1 base and J gave up 0 bases, with 16 bases separating them. Germline-derived CDR1 and CDR2 are LGHNA and YSLEER. Through a sample-barcoded 5' primer and a J-beta primer mix, a second PCR was run for about 6 to 11 cycles. TCRdb redid the calling of the 5' RACE reads with MiXCR, one entry per CDR3 protein. The data contain over 1,500,000 distinct CDR3 sequences, around half of them singletons. Comment on this clonotype: The antigen is undetermined.

The TCR sequence derives from a woman between 40 and 55 years old in good health. The rearrangement links TRBV4-3 to TRBJ2-4, with D unresolved. Sequencing was performed on blood. CDR3 in amino acids: CASSQVGSLRIAKNIQYF. CDR3 nucleotides: TGCGCCAGCAGCCAAGTAGGGTCCCTCCGGATAGCCAAAAACATTCAGTACTTC.